The rows below give T cell receptor beta chains drawn from one sample of a study of T-cell memory formation after mild COVID-19. TCRdb called the 5' RACE reads again in MiXCR, with one record for every CDR3 protein. The sample consists of a few hundred thousand distinct CDR3 sequences, around 30% of them appearing once. Specimen: PBMCs or a T cell subset sorted from them (not recorded which). Receptors were obtained from an adult woman who had mild COVID-19 (a few samples of this study predate the infection). Cell type and time point are not known. Each CDR3 is given with its conserved first and last residue.

v_call,j_call,cdr3_aa
TRBV3-1,TRBJ2-1,CASLDVNNEQFF
TRBV19,TRBJ2-1,CASKVTAYNEQFF
TRBV5-1,TRBJ2-1,CASTLAGQNNEQFF
TRBV2,TRBJ2-7,CASSLTSASYEQYF
TRBV3-1,TRBJ1-2,CASSQSSYGYTF
TRBV4-3,TRBJ2-7,CASSQDLLGRLPNEQYF
TRBV20-1,TRBJ2-7,CSARDLGSGGAYEQYF
TRBV7-9,TRBJ2-3,CASSWTNEGGTDTQYF
TRBV20-1,TRBJ2-5,CSARGTGLTGTFQETQYF
TRBV4-1,TRBJ2-7,CASSPDRGEYEQYF
TRBV19,TRBJ2-5,CASSIGTSHLETQYF
TRBV12-3/TRBV12-4,TRBJ1-5,CASSGTDRNQPQHF
TRBV2,TRBJ1-2,CASSQPEGTGGYTF
TRBV12-3/TRBV12-4,TRBJ2-7,CASSLAGLVGYEQYF
TRBV7-3,TRBJ2-3,CASSLMGTRTDTQYF
TRBV7-8,TRBJ1-2,CASSSDRLTHYGYTF
TRBV20-1,TRBJ1-6,CSAQGNSSPLHF
TRBV14,TRBJ1-2,CDSSPRQGVSNYGYTF
TRBV5-6,TRBJ2-5,CASSLGPGLAGGRQETQYF
TRBV20-1,TRBJ2-2,CSARFRGNTGELFF
TRBV24-1,TRBJ2-5,CATTTGRGRETQYF
TRBV12-3/TRBV12-4,TRBJ1-3,CASSLLISGNTIYF
TRBV20-1,TRBJ2-7,CSADRRGVDEQYF
TRBV7-2,TRBJ2-1,CASSSSGRGSYNEQFF
TRBV14,TRBJ2-7,CASSQEEVNTYEQYF
TRBV29-1,TRBJ2-1,CSVFGWSSYNEQFF
TRBV5-1,TRBJ2-7,CASSSTGFREQYF
TRBV24-1,TRBJ2-1,CATSDSDEGRYNEQFF
TRBV29-1,TRBJ1-1,CSVGQNTEAFF
TRBV20-1,TRBJ2-1,CSARTSGYYNEQFF
TRBV12-3/TRBV12-4,TRBJ1-1,CASSPQGVGTEAFF